What follows describes a single TCR beta chain. What it binds is not known. This sample is part of a study of T cell responses to AZD1222 COVID-19 vaccine. Study-wide results and limits: Samples come after the peak T cell response, not at day 14. Two doses of AZD1222 preceded a rise in Spike-specific TCR breadth and depth.

Libraries were prepared by immunoSEQ multiplex PCR; TCRdb keeps only in-frame clonotypes and omits some of them. This sample has 75,000 to 95,000 clones, with approximately 81% found just once. The V end was cut by 3 bases, the J end by 5 bases, with 7 bases between. The germline CDR1 and CDR2 sequences are MDHEN and SYDVKM. This CDR3 comprises 12 residues. The V and J genes are TRBV28 and TRBJ1-1; D call uncertain. The sample in question was peripheral blood, obtained 28 days after the second AZD1222 dose. This clonotype originated in an adult who received the AZD1222 COVID-19 vaccine. DNA for the CDR3: TGTGCCAGCAGTTTGTCAAGGACTGAAGCTTTCTTT. It translates to CASSLSRTEAFF.